This T cell receptor beta chain originates from a study of shared clonotypes between healthy human individuals. Findings of the study overall: The represented genetic and exposure-history diversity was limited by the small number of donors. Clonotype sharing among donors was expected to depend on sequencing depth. Despite large depth, sorted-subset datasets appeared incompletely sequenced. Non-shared clonotypes had lower generation probabilities than those shared by all four donors.

Clones were sequenced by immunoSEQ multiplex PCR, and TCRdb holds only the in-frame ones, with some missing. Here the sample spans 2 million or so clones, approximately 94% being singletons. V trimming: 4 bases; J trimming: 8 bases; junction bases outside the gene matches: 9. This CDR3 is built from 16 residues. Per germline, CDR1 SGHAT and CDR2 FQNNGV. On this clone: The antigen remains unidentified.

Naive CD8 cells were CD45RO-negative, positively selected for CCR7, excluding terminally differentiated effector memory CD45RA+ cells. The sequenced material came from naive CD8+ T cells sorted from blood. The V gene is TRBV11-2, the J gene TRBJ2-1; TRBD2 matches 12 bases. This receptor was identified in a man younger than 35 in good health. The CDR3 region has the DNA TGTGCCAGCAGCTACTGGACTAGCGGGGAAGGGGATGAGCAGTTCTTC. This encodes CASSYWTSGEGDEQFF. Full variable domain (remainder filled in from reference TRBV11-2 and TRBJ2-1): EAGVAQSPRYKIIEKRQSVAFWCNPISGHATLYWYQQILGQGPKLLIQFQNNGVVDDSQLPKDRFSAERLKGVDSTLKIQPAKLEDSAVYLCASSYWTSGEGDEQFFGPGTRLTVL.